This record covers a single T cell receptor (beta chain). Its specificity is not known. A minimum of 7 million PBMCs was isolated per sample. This specimen comes from a study of blood T cells in healthy people across ages. The length of the CDR3 is 14 residues. The V end was cut by 2 bases, the J end by 7 bases, with 12 bases between. Germline CDR1 SGHTA, CDR2 FQGNSA. Together with a sample-barcoded 5' primer, a J-beta primer mix was included in a second PCR lasting roughly 6 to 12 cycles. One entry per CDR3 protein results from TCRdb running MiXCR on the 5' RACE reads. The sample has roughly 2 million distinct CDR3 sequences; roughly 50% are singletons. Findings and caveats of the study: Possibly, changes in expanded clonotypes were confounded because donor CMV status was unknown. The lack of PBMC sorting stopped any conclusive naive versus antigen-experienced comparison.

The sample was blood. The chain links TRBV7-2 to TRBJ1-5; possible D gene TRBD1, 6 bases. The TCR originated in a woman in her thirties or forties in good health. CDR3 protein: CASSLLSGAQPQHF. The CDR3 nucleotides read TGTGCCAGCAGCTTACTCTCAGGGGCACAGCCCCAGCATTTT.